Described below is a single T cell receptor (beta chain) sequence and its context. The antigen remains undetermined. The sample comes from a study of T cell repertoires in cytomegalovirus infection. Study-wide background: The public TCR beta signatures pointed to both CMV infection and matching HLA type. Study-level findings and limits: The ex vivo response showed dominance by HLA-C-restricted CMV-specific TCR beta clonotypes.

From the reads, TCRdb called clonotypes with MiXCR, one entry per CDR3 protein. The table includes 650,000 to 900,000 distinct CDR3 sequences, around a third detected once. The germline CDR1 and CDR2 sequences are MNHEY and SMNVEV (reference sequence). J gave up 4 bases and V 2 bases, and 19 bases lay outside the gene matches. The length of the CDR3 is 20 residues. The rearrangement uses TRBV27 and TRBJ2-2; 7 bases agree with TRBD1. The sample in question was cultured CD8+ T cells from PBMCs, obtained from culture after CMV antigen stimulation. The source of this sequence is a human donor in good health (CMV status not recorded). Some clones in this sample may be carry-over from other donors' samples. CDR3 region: CASSLIVDTGVISGTGELFF. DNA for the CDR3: TGTGCCAGCAGTTTAATAGTGGACACAGGGGTGATAAGTGGCACCGGGGAGCTGTTTTTT.